This T cell receptor (beta chain) emerged from a study of CD8+CD57+ T cells in acquired aplastic anemia. As for the study in general: Sorted CD4+ and CD8+ cells gave a mean 3.2 ug DNA, range 0.2 to 27.4 ug. Study outcomes and limitations: A significant difference in CD8+ Simpson's diversity between patients and controls was not found.

Patients who underwent sequencing had shown CD8+CD57+ cell expansion by flow cytometry. In all patients, the disease was severe acquired aplastic anemia. Blood came from patients not yet given any therapy. The CDR3 has 16 residues. CDR1 KGHDR and CDR2 SFDVKD come from the germline V gene. The trim removed 4 bases at V and 4 bases at J, leaving 8 bases unmatched. Genomic DNA, serving as template, underwent TCR beta VDJ and CDR3 profiling. From the reads, TCRdb called clonotypes with MiXCR, one entry per CDR3 protein. This sample carries around 500,000 distinct CDR3 sequences, around 33% of them seen once, and the ten largest clones take less than 1%. The table lists this clonotype with many counts. Its antigen remains unknown.

The chain joins TRBV24-1 to TRBJ2-3; TRBD1 matches at 9 bases. This sequence was found in a human donor with aplastic anemia. Sequencing was carried out using sorted CD4+, CD8+, or CD8+CD57+ T cells (not recorded which) from PBMCs. CDR3 amino acids: CATSDTDRGPADTQYF. For the CDR3, the DNA is TGTGCCACCAGTGACACGGACAGGGGCCCCGCAGATACGCAGTATTTT.